The rows below give T cell receptor beta chains drawn from one sample of a study of blood T cell repertoires in COVID-19. The method was immunoSEQ multiplex PCR; TCRdb's version includes in-frame clones alone and lacks a portion of them. This table holds a few hundred thousand clones, about 90% found once. The specimen was PBMCs or T cells enriched from blood (not recorded which). The source is a woman in her 30s who had recovered from COVID-19. Each CDR3 is given with its conserved first and last residue. Each record gives: V gene, D gene, CDR3 protein. D genes are given only for firm matches.

V: TRBV6-5
D: TRBD1
CDR3: CASRSTGGGTEAFF

V: TRBV7-3
D: TRBD2
CDR3: CASSLQPSGGSNEQFF

V: TRBV24-1
D: NA
CDR3: CATSDFQGGYTF

V: TRBV9
D: TRBD1
CDR3: CASSARTDRGGTIYF

V: TRBV28
D: TRBD1
CDR3: CASSATGSSGNTIYF

V: TRBV28
D: NA
CDR3: CASTPGLNTGELFF

V: TRBV29-1
D: NA
CDR3: CSVDWWDWGNEQFF

V: TRBV27
D: TRBD1
CDR3: CASSFVDREGTDTQYF

V: TRBV1
D: NA
CDR3: CTSSQDTLRGSGGAWGTGELFF

V: TRBV12-3/TRBV12-4
D: TRBD1
CDR3: CASSFGQGWEQYF

V: TRBV29-1
D: TRBD2
CDR3: CSVVLAASYNEQFF

V: TRBV5-1
D: TRBD1
CDR3: CASSKTTGVNTEAFF

V: TRBV19
D: TRBD1
CDR3: CASRAGTGGYEQYF

V: TRBV6-4
D: TRBD1
CDR3: CASSATGKAEAFF

V: TRBV29-1
D: TRBD1
CDR3: CSTSGTGPKNYYGYTF

V: TRBV4-2
D: NA
CDR3: CASSQDYPSPYEQYF

V: TRBV4-1
D: TRBD2
CDR3: CASSRLAVQETQYF

V: TRBV6-1
D: TRBD2
CDR3: CASSESTSGASNTGELFF

V: TRBV6-1
D: NA
CDR3: CASSEQAHSFYGYTF

V: TRBV27
D: TRBD1
CDR3: CASRSDRTAGELFF

V: TRBV27
D: NA
CDR3: CASRGTSYNSPLHF

V: TRBV2
D: NA
CDR3: CASRGLVGYNEQFF

V: TRBV27
D: TRBD1
CDR3: CASSPWDSSSSGYTF

V: TRBV7-9
D: NA
CDR3: CASSSNRNEQFF

V: TRBV4-2
D: TRBD1
CDR3: CASSLQGNSNQPQHF

V: TRBV3-1/TRBV3-2
D: TRBD2
CDR3: CASSQAGGVTDTQYF

V: TRBV7-2
D: TRBD1
CDR3: CASSPRQGVDGYTF

V: TRBV12-5
D: NA
CDR3: CASVDRSTDTQYF

V: TRBV4-1
D: NA
CDR3: CASSKGGRGSYNEQFF